These 10 T cell receptor beta chains originate from one sample sequenced in a study of human T cells and chemical hapten exposure. TCRdb independently ran MiXCR on the RACE reads; one entry per CDR3 protein. The sample holds approximately 80,000 distinct CDR3 sequences; 11% are singletons and the top ten take about 3.5%. The time point: patch test 3, about 24 weeks after DPC sensitization. The treatment: therapeutic diphenylcyclopropenone sensitization with weekly scalp DPC. The specimen was whole blood, collected in connection with sensitization to the hapten diphenylcyclopropenone (DPC). The receptors originated from a woman between 50 and 59 years old with alopecia areata. Some clones in this sample may be carry-over from other donors' samples.

This clonotype was detected ten times or more. V and J are TRBV27 and TRBJ2-1; 12 positions agree with TRBD2. The germline CDR1 and CDR2 sequences are MNHEY and SMNVEV (reference sequence). J lost 4 bases, V lost 10 bases, and 8 bases had no gene match. The CDR3 loop spans 15 amino acids. CDR3 in amino acids: CATRLAGEGYNEQFF. CDR3 coding DNA: TGTGCCACCCGACTAGCGGGAGAGGGTTACAATGAGCAGTTCTTC.

This clonotype came up many times. The junction departs from the called germline gene at one end, perhaps through a read error. The V gene is TRBV5-1, the J gene TRBJ2-3, with D hard to call. Germline V gene lookup returns CDR1 SGHRS and CDR2 YFSETQ. The length of the CDR3 is 11 residues. The CDR3 region is CASSLGDTQYF. CDR3 coding DNA: TGTGCCAGCAGCCTGGGGGATACGCAGTATTTT.

This clonotype showed up many times. V is TRBV27 and J is TRBJ1-2; 8 bases are shared with TRBD1. The junction had 9 bases not matched to a gene; V was cut back by 5 bases and J by 4 bases. There are 15 residues in the CDR3. Germline CDR1 and CDR2: MNHEY and SMNVEV (reference sequence). The CDR3 coding sequence is TGTGCCAGCAGTGCAGGGGGCAGGACAGGCTATGGCTACACCTTC. It yields the protein CASSAGGRTGYGYTF.

This clonotype occurred many times. The rearrangement links TRBV5-1 to TRBJ2-7; the match to TRBD1 covers 7 bases. The V segment lost 0 bases and the J segment 4 bases; nucleotides outside the gene matches: 4. Looked up from germline, CDR1 is SGHRS and CDR2 is YFSETQ. CDR3 length equals 14 residues. The CDR3: CASSLATGEYEQYF. CDR3 bases: TGCGCCAGCAGCTTGGCAACAGGGGAATACGAGCAGTACTTC.

This clonotype was seen repeatedly, ten times or more. The chain has TRBV4-3 and TRBJ2-6; D gene unclear. Germline-derived CDR1 and CDR2 are LGHNA and YSLEER. V lost 5 bases, J lost 4 bases, and 15 bases lay in between. The CDR3 consists of 16 residues. Here the CDR3 reads CASSSRKASGANVLTF. Written as DNA, the CDR3 is TGCGCCAGCAGCTCAAGAAAGGCATCAGGGGCCAACGTCCTGACTTTC.

The sample holds many counts of this clonotype. This chain's CDR3 is CASSNPFRGETQYF. CDR3 bases: TGTGCCAGCAGTAACCCCTTTAGGGGAGAGACCCAGTACTTC. This sequence joins TRBV28 and TRBJ2-5; D perhaps matches TRBD1 (5 bases). Germline CDR1 MDHEN, CDR2 SYDVKM. The CDR3 length is 14 residues. The V end was cut by 5 bases, the J end by 4 bases, with 14 bases between.

This clonotype occurred many times. The chain couples TRBV7-9 to TRBJ2-3; a possible D gene is TRBD2 (7 bases). Trimming took off 5 bases at V and 4 bases at J, with 10 bases between the two ends. In germline, CDR1 is SEHNR, CDR2 FQNEAQ (reference sequence). This CDR3 is built from 13 residues. For the CDR3, the DNA is TGTGCCAGCAGCCGCGGGGGCGCAGATACGCAGTATTTT. Translated: CASSRGGADTQYF. The complete variable domain, with remaining parts taken from reference TRBV7-9 and TRBJ2-3, reads DTGVSQNPRHKITKRGQNVTFRCDPISEHNRLYWYRQTLGQGPEFLTYFQNEAQLEKSRLLSDRFSAERPKGSFSTLEIQRTEQGDSAMYLCASSRGGADTQYFGPGTRLTVL.

This clonotype was seen ten or more times. V and J are TRBV20-1 and TRBJ2-3, with TRBD1 identical over 10 bases. Germline V gene data show CDR1 as DFQATT and CDR2 as SNEGSKA (reference sequence). The CDR3 consists of 13 residues. Trimming took 7 bases from V and 5 from J; bases not matched to a gene: 6. CDR3 residues: CSVRQGAGDTQYF. In DNA form, the CDR3 reads TGCAGTGTGAGACAGGGGGCCGGAGATACGCAGTATTTT.

This clonotype has a count of ten or more. The chain employs TRBV12-3 or TRBV12-4 and TRBJ2-2; 7 bases are a match to TRBD2. The CDR3 has 16 amino acids. Trimming removed 6 bases from V and 7 bases from J; junction bases left unmatched: 14. Here the CDR3 DNA reads TGTGCCAGCAGCCCCACCCCCAGCGGGATTGGCGGGGAGCTGTTTTTT. Protein product: CASSPTPSGIGGELFF.

The sample holds many counts of this clonotype. The rearrangement uses TRBV3-1 and TRBJ1-1; 7 nucleotides align to TRBD1. The germline V gene has CDR1 LGHDT and CDR2 YNNKEL (reference sequence). The V gene end was trimmed by 1 base and the J gene end by 4 bases; junction bases not matched to a gene: 3. The CDR3 has 14 residues. This CDR3 is CASSQAQGGTEAFF. DNA of the CDR3: TGTGCCAGCAGCCAAGCTCAGGGGGGCACTGAAGCTTTCTTT. Full variable domain (rest looked up from reference TRBV3-1 and TRBJ1-1): DTAVSQTPKYLVTQMGNDKSIKCEQNLGHDTMYWYKQDSKKFLKIMFSYNNKELIINETVPNRFSPKSPDKAHLNLHINSLELGDSAVYFCASSQAQGGTEAFFGQGTRLTVV.